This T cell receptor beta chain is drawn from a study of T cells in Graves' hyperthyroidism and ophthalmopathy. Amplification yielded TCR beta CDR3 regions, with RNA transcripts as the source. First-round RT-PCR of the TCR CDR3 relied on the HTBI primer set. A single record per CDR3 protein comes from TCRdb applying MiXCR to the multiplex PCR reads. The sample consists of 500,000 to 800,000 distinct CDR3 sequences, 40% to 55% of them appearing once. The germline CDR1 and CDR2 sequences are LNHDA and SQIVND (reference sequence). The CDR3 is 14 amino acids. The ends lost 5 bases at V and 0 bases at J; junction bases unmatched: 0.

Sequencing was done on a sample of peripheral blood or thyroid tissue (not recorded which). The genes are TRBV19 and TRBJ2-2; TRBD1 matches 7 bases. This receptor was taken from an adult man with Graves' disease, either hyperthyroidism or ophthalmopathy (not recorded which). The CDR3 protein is CASSQGANTGELFF. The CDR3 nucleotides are TGTGCCAGTAGTCAGGGGGCGAACACCGGGGAGCTGTTTTTT.